This record covers a single T cell receptor (beta chain). Its antigen is as yet unknown. CD8 cells regarded as naive lacked CD45RO, were positively chosen for CCR7, and omitted terminally differentiated effector memory CD45RA+ cells. Germline loops: CDR1 GTSNPN, CDR2 SVGIG (reference sequence). The CDR3 has 18 residues. V lost 3 bases and J lost 7; bases outside the gene matches: 18. This sample was included in a study of shared clonotypes between healthy human individuals. Study-wide background: Aged between 18 and 49, the donors were a couple of women and three men.

Study results and caveats: Blood was the sole source, and tissue repertoires probably differ. Sequencing depth was expected to influence donor clonotype sharing.

The method was immunoSEQ multiplex PCR; TCRdb's version includes in-frame clones alone and lacks a portion of them. The repertoire includes fewer than 1 million clones, approximately 96% of them detected once, and over 0.2% sits in the top ten. The receptor was isolated from a man aged 30-40 years in good health. This chain joins TRBV30 and TRBJ2-1, with 10 bases that match TRBD1. The material sequenced was naive CD8+ T cells sorted from blood. The CDR3 is CAWRAMDAGAGQGNEQFF. CDR3 coding DNA: TGTGCCTGGAGAGCTATGGATGCAGGAGCGGGACAGGGGAATGAGCAGTTCTTC. Supplemented by reference TRBV30 and TRBJ2-1, the full variable domain reads SQTIHQWPATLVQPVGSPLSLECTVEGTSNPNLYWYRQAAGRGLQLLFYSVGIGQISSEVPQNLSASRPQDRQFILSSKKLLLSDSGFYLCAWRAMDAGAGQGNEQFFGPGTRLTVL.